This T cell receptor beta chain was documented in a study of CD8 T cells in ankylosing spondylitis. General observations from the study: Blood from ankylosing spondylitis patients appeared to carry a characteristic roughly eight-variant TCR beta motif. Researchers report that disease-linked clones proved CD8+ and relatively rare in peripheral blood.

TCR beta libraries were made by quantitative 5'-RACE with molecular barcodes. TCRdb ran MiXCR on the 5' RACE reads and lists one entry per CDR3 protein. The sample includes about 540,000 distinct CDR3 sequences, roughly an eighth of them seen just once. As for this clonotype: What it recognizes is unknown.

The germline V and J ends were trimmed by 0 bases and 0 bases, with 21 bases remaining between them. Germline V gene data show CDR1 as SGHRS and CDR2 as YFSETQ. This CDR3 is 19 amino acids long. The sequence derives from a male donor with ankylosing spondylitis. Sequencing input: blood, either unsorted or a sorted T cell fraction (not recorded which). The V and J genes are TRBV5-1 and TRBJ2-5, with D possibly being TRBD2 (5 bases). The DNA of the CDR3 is TGCGCCAGCAGCTTGGGACGGTTAGGGAGAGTTACGTACCAAGAGACCCAGTACTTC. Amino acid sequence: CASSLGRLGRVTYQETQYF. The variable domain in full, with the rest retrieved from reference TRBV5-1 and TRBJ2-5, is KAGVTQTPRYLIKTRGQQVTLSCSPISGHRSVSWYQQTPGQGLQFLFEYFSETQRNKGNFPGRFSGRQFSNSRSEMNVSTLELGDSALYLCASSLGRLGRVTYQETQYFGPGTRLLVL.